This record concerns one T cell receptor beta chain sequence. Its antigen is still unknown. Germline values: CDR1 SGHAT, CDR2 FQNNGV. This CDR3 is 15 amino acids long. The ends were cut back, 5 bases at V and 6 bases at J, with 17 bases in the middle. These data come from a study of identical twins. Study-wide results and caveats: Those out-of-frame alpha sequences shared by twins showed an excess of low generation probability.

Using its own MiXCR run on the 5' RACE reads, TCRdb lists one record per CDR3 protein. The data show some 1,600,000 distinct CDR3 sequences, with under 35% seen just once and approximately 0.25% held by the top ten. This chain links TRBV11-2 with TRBJ1-5; D perhaps matches TRBD1 (5 bases). The sample consisted of cord blood. The receptor was derived from a newborn girl in good health. This CDR3 reads CASSTGTSAGQPQHF. The DNA of the CDR3 is TGTGCCAGCAGCACCGGGACGTCCGCGGGTCAGCCCCAGCATTTT.